These 25 T cell receptor beta chains share one sample of origin, sequenced in a study of blood T cell repertoires in COVID-19. Clones were sequenced by immunoSEQ multiplex PCR, and TCRdb holds only the in-frame ones, with some missing. The sample shows 200,000 to 250,000 clones, roughly 80% of them seen only once. The specimen was peripheral blood. The receptors stem from an elderly man with acute or convalescent COVID-19.

Turning to this clone: The same CDR3 arises from other DNA sequences in this sample as well. The gene calls are TRBV6-1 and TRBJ1-2; weak D call: TRBD1 (5 bases). V shed 0 bases and J shed 6 bases, with 11 bases lying between them. This CDR3 contains 14 residues. CDR1 is MNHNS and CDR2 is SASEGT in the germline V gene. The CDR3 DNA follows: TGTGCCAGCAGTGAAGCAAGCAGGGTAGATGGCTACACCTTC. Its translation is CASSEASRVDGYTF.

The chain joins TRBV5-4 to TRBJ1-2; a weak D match, TRBD1 (5 bases). V was cut by 0 bases and J by 4 bases, with 7 bases left in between. The CDR3 is 13 residues long. CDR1 and CDR2 from the germline V gene are SGHNT and YYREEE (reference sequence). The CDR3: CASSLDRTYGYTF. The CDR3 DNA is TGTGCCAGCAGCTTGGACAGGACCTATGGCTACACCTTC.

A remark on this clone: In the same sample, other DNA sequences code for this CDR3. The genes are TRBV10-3 and TRBJ1-5; D perhaps matches TRBD1 (5 bases). V lost 0 bases to trimming and J lost 4 bases, with 7 bases between them. Germline V gene lookup returns CDR1 ENHRY and CDR2 SYGVKD. This CDR3 spans 14 amino acids. The CDR3 bases are TGTGCCATCAGTGAGTCCGGGGGAAATCAGCCCCAGCATTTT. As protein: CAISESGGNQPQHF.

This chain joins TRBV5-1 and TRBJ2-1; D is perhaps TRBD2 (6 bases). Deletions cut 2 bases from V and 2 bases from J, with 11 bases between. Germline-derived CDR1 and CDR2 are SGHRS and YFSETQ. This CDR3 region has 15 residues. This chain's CDR3 is CASSLGGKTYNEQFF. The DNA of the CDR3 is TGCGCCAGCAGCTTAGGCGGGAAAACCTACAATGAGCAGTTCTTC.

The rearrangement links TRBV15 to TRBJ2-1, with 8 bases that match TRBD1. The V gene's germline CDR1 is LNHNV and CDR2 YYDKDF (reference sequence). Trimming cost V 0 bases and J 3 bases; bases outside gene matches: 7. The CDR3 is made up of 17 amino acids. As DNA, the CDR3 is TGTGCCACCAGCAGAGATGGTGACAGGGGTTTCTACAATGAGCAGTTCTTC. Translation gives CATSRDGDRGFYNEQFF.

This chain connects TRBV24-1 to TRBJ2-5; tentatively, D is TRBD2 (5 bases). The CDR3 has 13 residues. Germline loops: CDR1 KGHDR, CDR2 SFDVKD. V was trimmed by 3 bases and J by 2 bases, leaving 6 bases between them. CDR3 in amino acids: CATSDRLQETQYF. The CDR3 DNA reads as TGTGCCACCAGTGATAGACTACAAGAGACCCAGTACTTC.

V and J are TRBV25-1 and TRBJ2-3; TRBD2 agrees at 14 bases. The CDR3 spans 15 residues. Germline CDR1 and CDR2: MGHDK and SYGVNS. V gave up 6 bases and J gave up 3 bases; unmatched junction bases: 2. The CDR3 nucleotides are TGTGCCAGCAGGCGGACTAGCGGGGGGACAGATACGCAGTATTTT. Translating gives CASRRTSGGTDTQYF.

The table lists this clone with a count of one. The V gene is TRBV18, the J gene TRBJ1-5; D possibly corresponds to TRBD1 (5 bases). Germline loops: CDR1 KGHSH, CDR2 LQKENI. Trimming stripped 2 bases from V and 10 bases from J, with 12 bases between. The length of the CDR3 is 13 residues. Here the CDR3 DNA reads TGTGCCAGCTCACCAACCAGGGAGGAACCCCAGCATTTT. Protein product: CASSPTREEPQHF.

The chain employs TRBV5-6 and TRBJ2-2, with a tentative D call TRBD2 (5 bases). This CDR3 spans 18 amino acids. CDR1 SGHDT and CDR2 YYEEEE come from the germline V gene. V was cut by 4 bases and J by 5 bases, with 24 bases left in between. In nucleotides, the CDR3 is TGTGCCAGCAGCCCAATATATGTGGGAGCAGCAGTGACCGGGGAGCTGTTTTTT. Translation: CASSPIYVGAAVTGELFF.

The genes are TRBV7-2 and TRBJ2-3, with 16 positions matching TRBD2. V dropped 5 bases and J dropped 2; count of bases not matched to a gene: 10. The germline CDR1 and CDR2 sequences are SGHTA and FQGNSA. The CDR3 loop spans 19 amino acids. Written as DNA, the CDR3 is TGTGCCAGCAGCCCGGGACTAGCGGGAGGGAAATCTTACACAGATACGCAGTATTTT. This sequence encodes CASSPGLAGGKSYTDTQYF.

The chain combines TRBV7-2 with TRBJ2-5, with D hard to call. Germline V CDR1 and CDR2: SGHTA, FQGNSA. The V end lost 1 base, the J end lost 0 bases, and 6 bases lay between the germline ends. This CDR3 spans 14 amino acids. CDR3: CASSLDRYQETQYF. The CDR3 DNA reads TGTGCCAGCAGCTTAGACAGATACCAAGAGACCCAGTACTTC.

The chain employs TRBV3-1 (or the pseudogene TRBV3-2) and TRBJ2-1; a weak D match, TRBD1 (5 bases). V shed 4 bases and J shed 0 bases, with 10 bases lying between them. CDR3 length: 15 amino acids. Germline CDR1 reads LGHDT; CDR2 reads YNNKEL (reference sequence). The CDR3, as DNA: TGTGCCAGCAGCCCCACAGGTAGCTCCTACAATGAGCAGTTCTTC. Translating it yields CASSPTGSSYNEQFF.

The chain links TRBV5-6 to TRBJ2-7, with D maybe TRBD1 (6 bases). This CDR3 is built from 14 residues. Germline values: CDR1 SGHDT, CDR2 YYEEEE. V was pared by 6 bases and J by 4 bases, with 17 bases between. This CDR3 is CASNFRGPIYEQYF. The DNA of the CDR3 is TGTGCCAGCAATTTCAGGGGTCCCATTTACGAGCAGTACTTC.

This clone has ten or more counts. This chain uses TRBV28 with TRBJ1-6; TRBD1 is a possible D gene (5 bases). This CDR3 region has 15 residues. The germline V and J ends were trimmed by 5 bases and 9 bases, with 17 bases remaining between them. Germline CDR1 MDHEN, CDR2 SYDVKM. This chain's CDR3 is CASSEPSGGTSPLHF. The CDR3 coding sequence is TGTGCCAGCAGTGAACCCTCGGGGGGAACTTCACCCCTCCACTTT.

The V and J genes are TRBV7-2 and TRBJ2-1, with D possibly matching TRBD2 (6 bases). Trimming stripped 3 bases from V and 9 bases from J, with 21 bases between. CDR3 length: 16 amino acids. Germline V lookup: CDR1 SGHTA, CDR2 FQGNSA. The CDR3 loop reads CASSFRTTTPAIEQFF. The CDR3 DNA is TGTGCCAGCAGCTTCCGGACTACTACCCCAGCCATTGAGCAGTTCTTC.

This clone was recorded once. This rearrangement joins TRBV29-1 to TRBJ1-2, with D perhaps TRBD1 (5 bases). This CDR3 comprises 12 residues. Trimming cost V 3 bases and J 6 bases, with 11 bases left between them. The germline V gene encodes CDR1 SQVTM and CDR2 ANQGSEA. CDR3 nucleotides: TGCAGCGTTGATAAGGGGTTACATGGCTACACCTTC. Its translation is CSVDKGLHGYTF.

This chain links TRBV30 with TRBJ1-4; 12 bases agree with TRBD1. Germline V lookup: CDR1 GTSNPN, CDR2 SVGIG (reference sequence). V lost 2 bases, J lost 8 bases, and 9 bases stayed unmatched. The CDR3 runs 16 residues. CDR3 protein: CAWSPGQGAFGEKLFF. The DNA for the CDR3 is TGTGCCTGGAGTCCGGGACAGGGGGCCTTTGGGGAAAAACTGTTTTTT.

The rearrangement joins TRBV5-5 to TRBJ1-1; 8 nucleotides align to TRBD1. Trimming at V came to 4 bases and at J to 1 base, leaving 3 bases not matched to a gene. Germline lookup yields CDR1 SGHKS and CDR2 YYEKEE (reference sequence). The CDR3 spans 14 residues. The CDR3, as DNA: TGTGCCAGCAGCAGACAGGGGAGGAACACTGAAGCTTTCTTT. Protein product: CASSRQGRNTEAFF.

This clone was counted between two and nine times. This rearrangement joins TRBV24-1 to TRBJ1-5; D call uncertain. Germline-derived CDR1 and CDR2 are KGHDR and SFDVKD. The CDR3 covers 13 residues. Trimming pared 3 bases from V and 1 base from J, leaving 3 bases between. The CDR3 sequence: CATSDISNQPQHF. The CDR3 nucleotides are TGTGCCACCAGTGATATAAGCAATCAGCCCCAGCATTTT.

V gene TRBV7-9 combines with J gene TRBJ2-7, with D perhaps matching TRBD1 (7 bases). Germline lookup yields CDR1 SEHNR and CDR2 FQNEAQ (reference sequence). This CDR3 is 14 amino acids long. Trimming stripped 10 bases from V and 0 bases from J, with 16 bases between. DNA for the CDR3: TGTGCCACGGGGGACAGAATCTCCTCCTACGAGCAGTACTTC. Translation gives CATGDRISSYEQYF.

The chain links TRBV18 to TRBJ2-2; TRBD1 agrees at 8 bases. V trimming: 1 base; J trimming: 2 bases; junction bases outside the gene matches: 3. Germline CDR1 is KGHSH and CDR2 is LQKENI. CDR3 length: 16 residues. CDR3 protein: CASSPLGQGNTGELFF. The CDR3 nucleotides read TGTGCCAGCTCACCACTTGGACAGGGAAACACCGGGGAGCTGTTTTTT.

The V gene is TRBV27, the J gene TRBJ2-3, with D perhaps matching TRBD2 (5 bases). CDR3 length: 19 amino acids. Germline V lookup: CDR1 MNHEY, CDR2 SMNVEV (reference sequence). Trimming removed 6 bases from V and 2 bases from J, with 27 bases in between. The CDR3 is CASRRTAVRSPALTDTQYF. DNA for the CDR3: TGTGCCAGCAGACGCACAGCGGTCCGTAGCCCAGCGCTCACAGATACGCAGTATTTT.

The chain carries TRBV28 and TRBJ1-5, with D perhaps TRBD1 (5 bases). V dropped 3 bases and J dropped 0 bases, with 15 bases sitting between them. This CDR3 comprises 17 residues. In germline, CDR1 is MDHEN, CDR2 SYDVKM. The CDR3 coding sequence is TGTGCCAGCAGTTTGATAGCGGGGCGGAATAGCAATCAGCCCCAGCATTTT. Its translation: CASSLIAGRNSNQPQHF.

V is TRBV18 and J is TRBJ2-5; D might be TRBD1 (5 bases). The V gene's germline CDR1 is KGHSH and CDR2 LQKENI. Between the trimmed V and J ends, which lost 3 bases and 5 bases, there was a span of 13 bases. The CDR3 is made up of 14 amino acids. Here the CDR3 reads CASSPGAAQETQYF. The DNA of the CDR3 is TGTGCCAGCTCACCTGGGGCCGCCCAGGAGACCCAGTACTTC. The variable domain in full, completed from reference TRBV18 and TRBJ2-5, reads NAGVMQNPRHLVRRRGQEARLRCSPMKGHSHVYWYRQLPEEGLKFMVYLQKENIIDESGMPKERFSAEFPKEGPSILRIQQVVRGDSAAYFCASSPGAAQETQYFGPGTRLLVL.

This clone was seen only once. This sample also contains other DNA sequences that code for the same CDR3. The genes are TRBV24-1 and TRBJ2-1; maybe TRBD2 (5 bases). This CDR3 has 16 amino acids. Germline CDR1 and CDR2: KGHDR and SFDVKD. Trimming shortened V by 1 base and J by 0 bases, and 9 bases separated the two germline ends. CDR3 in DNA: TGTGCCACCAGTGATTTTGAGGGAAGCTCCTACAATGAGCAGTTCTTC. This translates into CATSDFEGSSYNEQFF.